This T cell receptor beta chain was captured by sequencing in a study of CD8+ T cells in alopecia areata. Study-wide background: It was 6 to 18 months of tofacitinib, and then there were 6 months off drug.

RNA, once extracted, was reverse transcribed into cDNA for use as the sequencing template. Produced via immunoSEQ multiplex PCR; TCRdb's table is partial and in-frame only. Of roughly 250,000 clones in the sample, 67% were seen once. Germline V CDR1 and CDR2: LNHNV, YYDKDF (reference sequence). Trimming left V 2 bases short and J 6 bases short, with 4 bases between. CDR3 length: 12 residues. This chain links TRBV15 with TRBJ2-2, with unresolved D. The sample consisted of CD4+ T cells sorted from blood, taken at week 0. The receptor was isolated from a human donor with alopecia areata. The chain's CDR3 is CATSRRPGELFF. CDR3 in DNA: TGTGCCACCAGCAGACGTCCCGGGGAGCTGTTTTTT.